The clone carrying this T cell receptor beta chain occurred a few times. The antigen remains unidentified. The data were obtained in a study of T-cell memory formation after mild COVID-19. About the research overall: TCR clusters showed largely donor specificity. Study-wide points: Clones that got smaller from day 15 to 85 had even CD4/CD8, while clones growing later tipped toward CD4+. CD4+ contracting clones were mainly CM and EM; CD8+ ones, EMRA.

CDR1 and CDR2 from the germline V gene are KGHDR and SFDVKD. CDR3 length equals 16 residues. Trimming took 5 bases from V and 0 from J, leaving 14 bases between them. TCRalpha and TCRbeta libraries used 5'RACE with constant-segment primers and UMIs. TCRdb recomputed calls from the 5' RACE reads with MiXCR, one row per CDR3 protein. The profile shows 150,000 to 200,000 distinct CDR3 sequences, under 15% of them singletons. The sample taken for sequencing was PBMCs or a T cell subset sorted from them (not recorded which). The clonotype comes from a man in his late teens or twenties who had mild COVID-19 (a few samples of this study predate the infection). Cell type and time point are not known. V is TRBV24-1 and J is TRBJ2-3; D might be TRBD1 (6 bases). CDR3 in amino acids: CATSGSGDTSTDTQYF. DNA of the CDR3: TGTGCCACCAGTGGTTCAGGGGATACTAGCACAGATACGCAGTATTTT.